This T cell receptor beta chain appears in the sequencing data of a study of T cell responses to AZD1222 COVID-19 vaccine. The J segment lost 4 bases and the V segment lost 3 bases, leaving 15 bases of the junction unmatched. Germline lookup yields CDR1 MNHNS and CDR2 SASEGT. This CDR3 is built from 18 residues. Sequenced by immunoSEQ multiplex PCR; TCRdb stores in-frame clones only, minus some. The data contain 110,000 or so clones, approximately 86% of them singletons. The source is an adult in good health. Here the sequenced sample was peripheral blood, taken on day 0 of MenACWY control vaccination. This rearrangement joins TRBV6-1 to TRBJ1-2; the match to TRBD1 covers 9 bases. CDR3 nucleotide sequence: TGTGCCAGCAGTGACCAATTCGCGGACAGGGGCCACCCCTATGGCTACACCTTC. The encoded protein is CASSDQFADRGHPYGYTF.